The clone carrying this TCR beta chain was counted at least ten times. The sample comes from a study of T cells after yellow fever vaccination. Study-wide results and limits: Abundant clonotypes from the bulk population could contaminate FACS-sorted repertoires. Peaking faster, on day 5 versus 15, the secondary response was nonetheless weaker. Primary-vaccination clones mostly resurfaced post-booster (nearly 97% CD4, 85% to 90% CD8).

This CDR3 is built from 18 residues. V lost 4 bases, J lost 0 bases, and 19 bases lay in between. Germline V gives CDR1 SGHAT, CDR2 FQDESV (reference sequence). TCRdb analysed the 5' RACE reads with MiXCR anew, one entry per CDR3 protein. This sample yields tens of thousands of distinct CDR3 sequences, of which approximately 3.2% are seen a single time; roughly 0.97% belongs to the top ten. The sample was PBMCs, either bulk or a sorted T-cell subset (CD4+, CD8+, memory, or dextramer-sorted; not recorded which), taken roughly 45 days after the first yellow fever vaccination. The V and J genes are TRBV11-1 and TRBJ2-1; D is perhaps TRBD1 (6 bases). The TCR sequence derives from a man aged 18-30 years who received the YFV17D yellow fever vaccine. The CDR3 is CASSSPRPGQISYNEQFF. The CDR3 nucleotides are TGTGCCAGCAGCTCTCCCCGACCCGGACAGATCTCCTACAATGAGCAGTTCTTC.